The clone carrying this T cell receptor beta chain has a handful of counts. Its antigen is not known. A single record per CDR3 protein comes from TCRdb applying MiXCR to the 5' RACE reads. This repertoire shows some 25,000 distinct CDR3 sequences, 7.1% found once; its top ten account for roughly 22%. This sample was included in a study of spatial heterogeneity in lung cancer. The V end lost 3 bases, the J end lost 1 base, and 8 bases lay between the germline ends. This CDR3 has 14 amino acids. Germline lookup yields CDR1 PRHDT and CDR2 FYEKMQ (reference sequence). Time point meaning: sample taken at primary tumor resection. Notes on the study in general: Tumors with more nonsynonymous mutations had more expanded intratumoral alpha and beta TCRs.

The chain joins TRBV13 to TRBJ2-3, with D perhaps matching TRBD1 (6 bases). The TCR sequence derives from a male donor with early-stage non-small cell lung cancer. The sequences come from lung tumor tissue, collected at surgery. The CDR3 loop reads CASSLSGGTDTQYF. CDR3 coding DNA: TGTGCCAGCAGCTTGTCAGGGGGCACAGATACGCAGTATTTT. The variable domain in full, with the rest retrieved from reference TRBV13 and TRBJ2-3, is AAGVIQSPRHLIKEKRETATLKCYPIPRHDTVYWYQQGPGQDPQFLISFYEKMQSDKGSIPDRFSAQQFSDYHSELNMSSLELGDSALYFCASSLSGGTDTQYFGPGTRLTVL.